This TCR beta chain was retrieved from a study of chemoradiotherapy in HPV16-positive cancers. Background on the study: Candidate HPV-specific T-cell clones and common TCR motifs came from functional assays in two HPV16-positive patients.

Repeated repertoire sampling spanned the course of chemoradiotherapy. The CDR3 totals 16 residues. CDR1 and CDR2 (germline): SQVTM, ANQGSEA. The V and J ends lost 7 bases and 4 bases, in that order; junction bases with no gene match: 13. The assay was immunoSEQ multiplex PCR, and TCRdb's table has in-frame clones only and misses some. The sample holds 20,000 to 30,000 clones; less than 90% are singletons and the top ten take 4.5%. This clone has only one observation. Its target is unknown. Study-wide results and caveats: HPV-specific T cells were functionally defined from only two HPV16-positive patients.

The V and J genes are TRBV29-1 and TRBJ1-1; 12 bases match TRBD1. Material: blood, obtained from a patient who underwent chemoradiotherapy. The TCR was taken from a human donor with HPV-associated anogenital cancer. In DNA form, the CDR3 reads TGCAGCGGAAGGGACAGGGGGCCTACTAGAGGCACTGAAGCTTTCTTT. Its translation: CSGRDRGPTRGTEAFF.